Following are 25 T cell receptor beta chains from one sample sequenced in a study of Graves' ophthalmopathy and Graves' hyperthyroidism. The authors amplified TCR beta CDR3 regions from RNA transcripts. HTBI-primed first-round RT-PCR preceded second-round multiplex PCR. MiXCR was run by TCRdb on the multiplex PCR reads, yielding one entry per CDR3 protein. The table shows some 520,000 distinct CDR3 sequences, with around 14% occurring only once. Sequenced: blood. These receptors came from a woman aged 30 to 39 with Graves' ophthalmopathy.

This clonotype showed up many times. J is TRBJ1-1 and V is TRBV28; no clear D. Trimming took off 5 bases at V and 4 bases at J, with 11 bases between the two ends. This CDR3 contains 13 residues. Germline V CDR1 and CDR2: MDHEN, SYDVKM. The CDR3 DNA is TGTGCCAGCAGTCCCCCGGGAGGCACTGAAGCTTTCTTT. It translates to CASSPPGGTEAFF.

This clonotype was observed many times. The chain joins TRBV6-2 or TRBV6-3 to TRBJ2-7; no reliable D call. CDR1 is MNHEY and CDR2 is SVGEGT in the germline V gene. The CDR3 sequence is 12 residues long. Between the trimmed V and J ends, which lost 4 bases and 2 bases, there was a span of 6 bases. CDR3 nucleotides: TGTGCCAGCAGTTCCGCCGCCTACGAGCAGTACTTC. Its translation is CASSSAAYEQYF.

This clonotype was observed many times. This chain connects TRBV24-1 to TRBJ2-5; D is unclear. This CDR3 is built from 14 residues. CDR1 and CDR2 (germline): KGHDR, SFDVKD. V lost 5 bases to trimming and J lost 3 bases, with 12 bases between them. The CDR3 region has the DNA TGTGCCACCAGTGGAAGCCCACAGAAAGAGACCCAGTACTTC. Residues: CATSGSPQKETQYF.

This clonotype was recorded many times. The chain has TRBV7-3 and TRBJ2-5; 7 nucleotides line up with TRBD2. After removal of 2 bases from V and 1 base from J, the junction contained 4 bases not matched to a gene. In germline, CDR1 is SGHTA, CDR2 FQGTGA. The CDR3 has 15 residues. The DNA of the CDR3 is TGTGCCAGCAGCTTATGGGGGGGGATCCAAGAGACCCAGTACTTC. Its protein product is CASSLWGGIQETQYF.

This clonotype has more than one count but fewer than ten. The rearrangement links TRBV30 to TRBJ2-7; D call uncertain. Trimming stripped 0 bases from V and 3 bases from J, with 18 bases between. The germline V gene has CDR1 GTSNPN and CDR2 SVGIG (reference sequence). This CDR3 is 16 amino acids long. The CDR3 reads CAWSVPPPSSDYEQYF. CDR3 DNA sequence: TGTGCCTGGAGTGTACCCCCCCCATCGAGCGACTACGAGCAGTACTTC.

This clonotype was seen ten or more times. The CDR3 sequence is CASSVPGGVGITEAFF. DNA for the CDR3: TGTGCCAGCAGTGTACCAGGGGGCGTAGGGATAACTGAAGCTTTCTTT. The chain links TRBV28 to TRBJ1-1; 8 nucleotides align to TRBD1. Germline V gives CDR1 MDHEN, CDR2 SYDVKM. The ends lost 5 bases at V and 5 bases at J; junction bases unmatched: 13. There are 16 residues in the CDR3.

In this sample, this clonotype turned up many times. CDR3 amino acids: CASVVGETQYF. The CDR3 nucleotides read TGTGCCAGTGTAGTGGGAGAGACCCAGTACTTC. The chain recombines TRBV27 with TRBJ2-5; no firm D call. Trimming removed 9 bases at V and 4 bases at J, with 9 bases between. In germline, CDR1 is MNHEY, CDR2 SMNVEV (reference sequence). This CDR3 contains 11 residues.

In this sample, this clonotype turned up a few times. The chain recombines TRBV6-1 with TRBJ2-2; the D gene is possibly TRBD2 (5 bases). This CDR3 comprises 14 residues. Trimming shortened V by 2 bases and J by 7 bases, and 11 bases separated the two germline ends. Germline CDR1 reads MNHNS; CDR2 reads SASEGT. CDR3 sequence: CASSEFPGNGELFF. The CDR3 nucleotides are TGTGCCAGCAGTGAATTTCCGGGAAACGGGGAGCTGTTTTTT.

This clonotype has at least ten counts. The chain couples TRBV28 to TRBJ2-7, with D perhaps matching TRBD1 or TRBD2 (5 bases each). The CDR3 consists of 16 residues. V was cut by 2 bases and J by 3 bases, with 17 bases left in between. The V gene's germline CDR1 is MDHEN and CDR2 SYDVKM. CDR3 nucleotides: TGTGCCAGCAGTTTAGGGACCGGTCTGAGGGGCTACGAGCAGTACTTC. Amino acids: CASSLGTGLRGYEQYF.

This clonotype was counted many times. The J gene is TRBJ1-2, the V gene TRBV10-3; TRBD1 might be the D (5 bases). With 0 bases removed from V and 5 bases from J, the gap between germline ends came to 13 bases. The CDR3 is made up of 15 amino acids. CDR1 and CDR2 from the germline V gene are ENHRY and SYGVKD. In nucleotides, the CDR3 is TGTGCCATCAGTGAGTCGGGGCAGGATTTATATGGCTACACCTTC. Protein sequence: CAISESGQDLYGYTF.

In its sample, this clonotype was seen many times. This chain uses TRBV10-3 with TRBJ2-2; D is unclear. This CDR3 is built from 14 residues. The V and J ends lost 8 bases and 0 bases respectively, with 10 bases between them. Germline V gene lookup returns CDR1 ENHRY and CDR2 SYGVKD. The CDR3 is CAISNISNTGELFF. DNA for the CDR3: TGTGCCATCTCTAACATATCGAACACCGGGGAGCTGTTTTTT.

This clonotype was recorded many times. The DNA for the CDR3 is TGTGCCAGCAGTTTCCGGGACAGGCCCTACGAGCAGTACTTC. Translated, it gives CASSFRDRPYEQYF. V and J are TRBV6-5 and TRBJ2-7; 8 nucleotides match TRBD1. Germline V gives CDR1 MNHEY, CDR2 SVGAGI. There are 14 residues in the CDR3. The V segment lost 4 bases and the J segment 2 bases; nucleotides outside the gene matches: 4.

This clonotype was detected many times. V is TRBV11-2 and J is TRBJ1-1, with TRBD1 matching over 7 bases. J lost 8 bases, V lost 5 bases, and 8 bases had no gene match. This CDR3 has 13 amino acids. Germline V gene data show CDR1 as SGHAT and CDR2 as FQNNGV. The CDR3 nucleotides are TGTGCCAGCAGCACTCGACAGGGATCGGAAGCTTTCTTT. It encodes CASSTRQGSEAFF.

Regarding this clonotype: One end of the junction is discordant with germline, which a read error may explain. In DNA form, the CDR3 reads TGTGCCACCAGCGATTTAACGGATTCCTACGAGCAGTACTTC. It specifies CATSDLTDSYEQYF. V is TRBV24-1 and J is TRBJ2-7; the D is unclear. Germline lookup yields CDR1 KGHDR and CDR2 SFDVKD. The CDR3 has 14 amino acids.

In its sample, this clonotype was seen a few times. The rearrangement uses TRBV6-1 and TRBJ1-1, with D perhaps matching TRBD1 (5 bases). V was pared by 2 bases and J by 0 bases, with 13 bases between. This CDR3 spans 16 amino acids. Germline CDR1 MNHNS, CDR2 SASEGT. The CDR3 DNA follows: TGTGCCAGCAGTGAAAGGCTTGGGGGGGTGAACACTGAAGCTTTCTTT. Amino acids: CASSERLGGVNTEAFF.

This clonotype was observed at least ten times. This sequence joins TRBV6-1 and TRBJ2-7; 11 bases align to TRBD1. In germline, CDR1 is MNHNS, CDR2 SASEGT. After removal of 6 bases from V and 4 bases from J, the junction contained 8 bases not matched to a gene. This CDR3 comprises 15 residues. The CDR3 spells CASRTGTGGSYEQYF. The CDR3 DNA is TGTGCCAGCAGAACCGGGACAGGGGGTTCGTACGAGCAGTACTTC.

This clonotype showed up many times. The CDR3 DNA reads TGCAGTGCTCAAGGGGCTGCCTACGAGCAGTACTTC. Protein product: CSAQGAAYEQYF. V usage is TRBV20-1 and J usage is TRBJ2-7, with a possible D match to TRBD1 (5 bases). The germline V gene has CDR1 DFQATT and CDR2 SNEGSKA (reference sequence). V was clipped by 5 bases and J by 2 bases, with 10 bases between them. The CDR3 consists of 12 residues.

The CDR3 DNA reads as TGTGCCAGCAGTTACTTAGGTGGGAGTAGCTACGAGCAGTACTTC. Translated, it gives CASSYLGGSSYEQYF. The V call is TRBV12-3 or TRBV12-4, the J call TRBJ2-7, with TRBD2 as a possible D gene (5 bases). CDR3 size: 15 residues. Trimming removed 4 bases at V and 3 bases at J, with 16 bases between.

This clonotype was recorded many times. V is TRBV7-8 and J is TRBJ1-5, with TRBD1 matching over 7 bases. The germline CDR1 and CDR2 sequences are SGHVS and FQNEAQ. The CDR3 is made up of 17 amino acids. J gave up 2 bases and V 0 bases, and 7 bases lay outside the gene matches. The CDR3 is CASSLAQTGVGNQPQHF. The CDR3 DNA sequence: TGTGCCAGCAGCTTAGCGCAAACAGGGGTTGGCAATCAGCCCCAGCATTTT.

The chain's CDR3 is CASSSLSGMNTEAFF. CDR3 sequence (DNA): TGTGCCAGCAGCTCACTCTCCGGGATGAACACTGAAGCTTTCTTT. V gene TRBV9 combines with J gene TRBJ1-1; D is ambiguous. The CDR3 sequence is 15 residues long. Germline CDR1 reads SGDLS; CDR2 reads YYNGEE. The V end lost 4 bases, the J end lost 0 bases, and 13 bases lay between the germline ends.

This clonotype was recorded at least ten times. This chain joins TRBV2 and TRBJ1-1; D is undetermined. This CDR3 comprises 14 residues. Germline CDR1 reads SNHLY; CDR2 reads FYNNEI. V was shortened by 6 bases and J by 1 base, with 12 bases between the two germline ends. CDR3 nucleotide sequence: TGTGCCAGCAGGTCCTTAGGTGGGAACACTGAAGCTTTCTTT. Amino acid sequence: CASRSLGGNTEAFF. Variable domain in full (rest from reference TRBV2 and TRBJ1-1): EPEVTQTPSHQVTQMGQEVILRCVPISNHLYFYWYRQILGQKVEFLVSFYNNEISEKSEIFDDQFSVERPDGSNFTLKIRSTKLEDSAMYFCASRSLGGNTEAFFGQGTRLTVV.

This clonotype was seen a handful of times. This chain connects TRBV27 to TRBJ1-2; no firm D call. CDR3 length equals 16 residues. Germline V gives CDR1 MNHEY, CDR2 SMNVEV (reference sequence). The V gene lost 9 bases and the J gene lost 3 bases, with 23 bases spanning the gap. The CDR3 loop is CASPPHGQPFDYGYTF. The CDR3 DNA reads TGTGCCAGTCCTCCCCACGGGCAGCCTTTCGACTATGGCTACACCTTC.

This sequence joins TRBV5-1 and TRBJ2-7, with TRBD1 matching 7 bases. Germline values: CDR1 SGHRS, CDR2 YFSETQ. There are 15 residues in the CDR3. Unmatched junction bases numbered 3, after V lost 0 bases and J lost 0 bases. The CDR3 here is CASSLEGQSSYEQYF. The CDR3 nucleotides read TGCGCCAGCAGCTTGGAGGGACAGAGCTCCTACGAGCAGTACTTC. Together with reference TRBV5-1 and TRBJ2-7, the CDR3 gives the full variable domain: KAGVTQTPRYLIKTRGQQVTLSCSPISGHRSVSWYQQTPGQGLQFLFEYFSETQRNKGNFPGRFSGRQFSNSRSEMNVSTLELGDSALYLCASSLEGQSSYEQYFGPGTRLTVT.

This clonotype was recorded at least ten times. This chain connects TRBV28 to TRBJ1-2; 9 bases fit TRBD1. The CDR3 spans 16 residues. V was clipped by 5 bases and J by 1 base; unmatched bases: 8. Germline CDR1 and CDR2: MDHEN and SYDVKM. The CDR3 coding sequence is TGTGCCAGCAGTCCCCGGACAGGGGAAAGTAACTATGGCTACACCTTC. It is translated as CASSPRTGESNYGYTF.

This clonotype was counted at least ten times. This chain connects TRBV5-1 to TRBJ2-7; either TRBD1 or TRBD2 may supply D (5 bases each). The CDR3 is made up of 14 amino acids. Per the germline V gene, CDR1 is SGHRS and CDR2 is YFSETQ. V was cut by 0 bases and J by 4 bases, with 11 bases left in between. CDR3 loop: CASSLGDLYYEQYF. CDR3 sequence (DNA): TGCGCCAGCAGCTTGGGGGACCTATATTACGAGCAGTACTTC.